Below, 21 T cell receptor beta chains from the same sample are listed, as sequenced in a study of blood T cell repertoires in COVID-19 (dated by TCRdb to 2020 to 2022). Libraries came from the immunoSEQ multiplex PCR assay. The immuneACCESS repertoire file appears here via TCRdb, limited to in-frame rearrangements. These files lack a portion of the clones; in checked studies, under half of the deficit traces to unresolved V genes, and the cause of the others is not known. Here the sample has under 500,000 clones; approximately 90% occur a single time. In total, the top ten clones hold roughly 1.1% of the sample. The sample comprised PBMCs or T cells enriched from blood (not recorded which). The receptor set was obtained from a young man who had recovered from COVID-19.

The chain links TRBV9 to TRBJ2-2; D is unclear. With 4 bases removed from V and 6 bases from J, the gap between germline ends came to 7 bases. Germline V lookup: CDR1 SGDLS, CDR2 YYNGEE. This CDR3 spans 12 amino acids. The CDR3 sequence: CASSPQSGELFF. The CDR3, as DNA: TGTGCCAGCAGCCCCCAGTCCGGGGAGCTGTTTTTT.

The V gene is TRBV5-1, the J gene TRBJ1-2; no reliable D call. CDR1 is SGHRS, CDR2 YFSETQ, per germline. V lost 3 bases and J lost 6, with 12 bases in between. The CDR3 has 13 amino acids. DNA for the CDR3: TGCGCCAGCAGCTCGAATTGGGAGAATGGCTACACCTTC. It encodes CASSSNWENGYTF.

This clone was observed a single time. The J gene is TRBJ2-1, the V gene TRBV5-1, with D perhaps matching TRBD2 (6 bases). The germline V and J ends were trimmed by 4 bases and 10 bases, with 18 bases remaining between them. Germline values: CDR1 SGHRS, CDR2 YFSETQ. The CDR3 has 14 amino acids. CDR3 bases: TGCGCCAGCAGCGTCCGGGACTCAACGGGAGAGCAGTTCTTC. The encoded protein is CASSVRDSTGEQFF.

J is TRBJ1-1 and V is TRBV2; 11 bases are shared with TRBD1. Per germline, CDR1 SNHLY and CDR2 FYNNEI. J gave up 11 bases and V 8 bases, and 7 bases lay outside the gene matches. The CDR3 runs 12 residues. CDR3 region: CASQQGQGAAFF. CDR3 bases: TGTGCCAGCCAGCAAGGACAGGGGGCCGCTTTCTTT.

The rearrangement links TRBV11-2 to TRBJ1-5, with a possible D match to TRBD1 (5 bases). Between the trimmed V and J ends, which lost 8 bases and 2 bases, there was a span of 10 bases. CDR3 length equals 13 residues. From germline, CDR1 is SGHAT and CDR2 FQNNGV. This CDR3 reads CASALGGNQPQHF. The CDR3 coding sequence is TGTGCCAGCGCGTTAGGGGGCAATCAGCCCCAGCATTTT.

This clone appeared a single time. J is TRBJ2-1 and V is TRBV4-1; 14 bases match TRBD2. V was pared by 2 bases and J by 5 bases, with 5 bases of the junction left unmatched. CDR1 is MGHRA and CDR2 is YSYEKL in the germline V gene. This CDR3 has 17 amino acids. CDR3 DNA sequence: TGCGCCAGCAGCCAACCCCTGACTAGCGGGAGGGACAATGAGCAGTTCTTC. Translating gives CASSQPLTSGRDNEQFF.

This clone was counted once. V gene TRBV7-2 combines with J gene TRBJ2-7; 12 bases align to TRBD2. The germline CDR1 and CDR2 sequences are SGHTA and FQGNSA. Unmatched junction bases numbered 2, after V lost 4 bases and J lost 4 bases. The CDR3 has 14 amino acids. The CDR3 sequence is CASSSTSGRYEQYF. The DNA of the CDR3 is TGTGCCAGCAGCTCGACTAGCGGGAGATACGAGCAGTACTTC. The full variable domain, with the rest looked up from reference TRBV7-2 and TRBJ2-7, is GAGVSQSPSNKVTEKGKDVELRCDPISGHTALYWYRQSLGQGLEFLIYFQGNSAPDKSGLPSDRFSAERTGGSVSTLTIQRTQQEDSAVYLCASSSTSGRYEQYFGPGTRLTVT.

The chain joins TRBV9 to TRBJ2-5; TRBD1 might be the D (5 bases). The CDR3 loop spans 14 amino acids. The germline V and J ends were trimmed by 3 bases and 0 bases, with 9 bases remaining between them. Germline values: CDR1 SGDLS, CDR2 YYNGEE. The CDR3 sequence is CASSAQDYQETQYF. The CDR3 DNA reads TGTGCCAGCAGCGCACAGGATTACCAAGAGACCCAGTACTTC. Based on the CDR3 plus reference TRBV9 and TRBJ2-5, the full variable domain is DSGVTQTPKHLITATGQRVTLRCSPRSGDLSVYWYQQSLDQGLQFLIQYYNGEERAKGNILERFSAQQFPDLHSELNLSSLELGDSALYFCASSAQDYQETQYFGPGTRLLVL.

This clone appeared a single time. The rearrangement links TRBV28 to TRBJ1-1; a possible D gene is TRBD1 (6 bases). This CDR3 region has 16 residues. V was clipped by 4 bases and J by 1 base, with 16 bases between them. Germline loops: CDR1 MDHEN, CDR2 SYDVKM. CDR3 coding DNA: TGTGCCAGCAGTTATCTCGGACAGCCCTCGAACACTGAAGCTTTCTTT. Encoded protein: CASSYLGQPSNTEAFF.

The rearrangement uses TRBV3-1 (or the pseudogene TRBV3-2) and TRBJ2-1; D might be TRBD2 (5 bases). CDR1 is LGHDT, CDR2 YNNKEL, per germline (reference sequence). The V end lost 1 base, the J end lost 8 bases, and 12 bases lay between the germline ends. The CDR3 loop spans 14 amino acids. Here the CDR3 reads CASSQGELFHEQFF. The CDR3 DNA reads TGTGCCAGCAGCCAAGGGGAGTTATTCCATGAGCAGTTCTTC.

The V and J genes are TRBV7-9 and TRBJ2-1, with unresolved D. Per the germline V gene, CDR1 is SEHNR and CDR2 is FQNEAQ (reference sequence). V shed 1 base and J shed 0 bases, with 13 bases lying between them. This CDR3 region has 17 residues. For the CDR3, the DNA is TGTGCCAGCAGCTTAGGGTTGACTCGGAGCTCCTACAATGAGCAGTTCTTC. This encodes CASSLGLTRSSYNEQFF.

The V call is TRBV5-5, the J call TRBJ2-7; 15 positions agree with TRBD2. The CDR3 spans 17 residues. With 3 bases clipped from V and 2 bases from J, the junction kept 6 bases outside the gene matches. The V gene's germline CDR1 is SGHKS and CDR2 YYEKEE (reference sequence). CDR3 bases: TGTGCCAGCAGCTGGGGACTAGCGGGAGGCGATACCTACGAGCAGTACTTC. The encoded protein is CASSWGLAGGDTYEQYF.

The chain carries TRBV7-2 and TRBJ1-6; D uncertain. The V end lost 5 bases, the J end lost 0 bases, and 11 bases lay between the germline ends. Germline CDR1 is SGHTA and CDR2 is FQGNSA. The CDR3 has 16 amino acids. The CDR3 loop reads CASSAIFGSYNSPLHF. The DNA of the CDR3 is TGTGCCAGCAGCGCAATATTCGGCTCCTATAATTCACCCCTCCACTTT.

The sample holds one count of this clone. The chain combines TRBV27 with TRBJ1-2; no reliable D call. Trimming left V 5 bases short and J 6 bases short, with 16 bases between. Germline V gives CDR1 MNHEY, CDR2 SMNVEV (reference sequence). There are 14 residues in the CDR3. CDR3 protein: CASSTRDSLDGYTF. The CDR3 DNA follows: TGTGCCAGCAGTACACGCGACTCCTTGGATGGCTACACCTTC.

The gene calls are TRBV9 and TRBJ2-7; no firm D call. With 1 base removed from V and 6 bases from J, the gap between germline ends came to 5 bases. The CDR3 runs to 11 residues. The germline CDR1 and CDR2 sequences are SGDLS and YYNGEE. The CDR3 loop is CASSVSGEQYF. CDR3 DNA: TGTGCCAGCAGCGTATCAGGCGAGCAGTACTTC.

The chain carries TRBV28 and TRBJ2-2; D might be TRBD2 (6 bases). This CDR3 contains 17 residues. CDR1 is MDHEN and CDR2 is SYDVKM in the germline V gene. The ends were cut back, 3 bases at V and 0 bases at J, with 14 bases in the middle. CDR3 sequence reads: CASSLRGYGANTGELFF. DNA of the CDR3: TGTGCCAGCAGTTTGCGGGGTTATGGGGCGAACACCGGGGAGCTGTTTTTT.

J is TRBJ1-3 and V is TRBV18; tentatively, D is TRBD1 (5 bases). Between the trimmed V and J ends, which lost 2 bases and 1 base, there was a span of 9 bases. The length of the CDR3 is 15 residues. Germline lookup yields CDR1 KGHSH and CDR2 LQKENI. The CDR3 here is CASSPVTESGNTIYF. The DNA of the CDR3 is TGTGCCAGCTCACCAGTGACAGAGTCTGGAAACACCATATATTTT.

This chain connects TRBV29-1 to TRBJ2-1, with 9 bases matching TRBD2. The CDR3 sequence is 14 residues long. The germline V gene encodes CDR1 SQVTM and CDR2 ANQGSEA. V trimming: 4 bases; J trimming: 5 bases; junction bases outside the gene matches: 6. The CDR3 nucleotides read TGCAGCGTTGGTAGCGGGAGTACCCACAATGAGCAGTTCTTC. Protein: CSVGSGSTHNEQFF.

Notes on this clone: The identical CDR3 is also encoded by other nucleotide sequences in the sample. The chain recombines TRBV7-9 with TRBJ2-1, with a possible D match to TRBD2 (5 bases). CDR1 SEHNR and CDR2 FQNEAQ come from the germline V gene (reference sequence). V was clipped by 3 bases and J by 0 bases, with 9 bases between them. CDR3 length equals 15 residues. The CDR3 region has the DNA TGTGCCAGCAGCTTGTCGGGGAGCTCCTACAATGAGCAGTTCTTC. Amino acids: CASSLSGSSYNEQFF.

The V call is TRBV11-2, the J call TRBJ2-5, with D possibly TRBD2 on 5 matching bases. The germline gives CDR1 SGHAT, CDR2 FQNNGV. This CDR3 comprises 14 residues. Trimming removed 2 bases from V and 2 bases from J, with 9 bases in between. CDR3 protein: CASSLWGVQETQYF. CDR3 bases: TGTGCCAGCAGCTTATGGGGAGTTCAAGAGACCCAGTACTTC.

A note on this clone: Other DNA sequences within the sample encode an identical CDR3. J is TRBJ2-1 and V is TRBV18; 11 bases align to TRBD1. Trimming took 3 bases from V and 7 from J; bases not matched to a gene: 2. The length of the CDR3 is 14 residues. Germline V lookup: CDR1 KGHSH, CDR2 LQKENI. CDR3 amino acids: CASSPRDRGNEQFF. As DNA, the CDR3 is TGTGCCAGCTCACCGCGGGACAGGGGGAATGAGCAGTTCTTC.